The 17 T cell receptor beta chains in this list originate from one sample, sequenced in a study of blood T cell repertoires in COVID-19 (TCRdb year 2020). Library method: the immunoSEQ multiplex PCR assay. TCRdb carries this immuneACCESS record with in-frame sequences only. Its versions omit some clonotypes, under half of them owing to an unresolved V gene in the studies checked, with the rest unexplained. Across this sample there are roughly 150,000 clones, with approximately 80% seen only once. Roughly 6.2% of the sample is held by the ten biggest clonotypes. Sample: PBMCs or T cells enriched from blood (not recorded which). These receptors were taken from a woman in her thirties or forties who had recovered from COVID-19.

In DNA, the CDR3 is TGTGCCAGTAGTATAGCAGGGGTTAGCAATCAGCCCCAGCATTTT. Encoded protein: CASSIAGVSNQPQHF. The rearrangement links TRBV19 to TRBJ1-5, with D possibly TRBD1 on 6 matching bases. The CDR3 is 15 amino acids. Germline V gene lookup returns CDR1 LNHDA and CDR2 SQIVND (reference sequence). Trimming removed 1 base at V and 0 bases at J, with 7 bases between.

The chain joins TRBV7-2 to TRBJ1-2; 7 bases line up with TRBD1. The CDR3 runs 14 residues. After removal of 5 bases from V and 3 bases from J, the junction contained 6 bases not matched to a gene. Germline loops: CDR1 SGHTA, CDR2 FQGNSA. CDR3 nucleotide sequence: TGTGCCAGCAGCCCCCGCGGGACAGACTATGGCTACACCTTC. Residues: CASSPRGTDYGYTF.

V and J are TRBV10-3 and TRBJ1-4; 10 positions match TRBD1. Unmatched junction bases numbered 8, after V lost 9 bases and J lost 7 bases. Germline V gives CDR1 ENHRY, CDR2 SYGVKD. The CDR3 sequence is 14 residues long. The CDR3 here is CAIGTGDGVEKLFF. CDR3 in DNA: TGTGCCATAGGGACAGGGGATGGAGTTGAAAAACTGTTTTTT.

V is TRBV9 and J is TRBJ1-1, with D maybe TRBD1 (5 bases). The V and J ends lost 0 bases and 1 base respectively, with 10 bases between them. CDR1 SGDLS and CDR2 YYNGEE come from the germline V gene. The CDR3 contains 15 residues. CDR3 nucleotide sequence: TGTGCCAGCAGCGTAGGGACTACAGGGAACACTGAAGCTTTCTTT. Translated, it gives CASSVGTTGNTEAFF.

This chain joins TRBV6-5 and TRBJ1-5; a weak D match, TRBD1 (6 bases). The germline gives CDR1 MNHEY, CDR2 SVGAGI. This CDR3 spans 16 amino acids. The ends were cut back, 0 bases at V and 2 bases at J, with 11 bases in the middle. The CDR3 nucleotides are TGTGCCAGCAGTTACTCATCCAGGGGCGGCAATCAGCCCCAGCATTTT. It encodes CASSYSSRGGNQPQHF.

This sequence joins TRBV5-1 and TRBJ2-7; D possibly corresponds to TRBD1 (6 bases). This CDR3 comprises 17 residues. The germline V and J ends were trimmed by 2 bases and 4 bases, with 22 bases remaining between them. Germline loops: CDR1 SGHRS, CDR2 YFSETQ. CDR3 sequence: CASSFGQGSLIPYEQYF. The DNA for the CDR3 is TGCGCCAGCAGCTTCGGGCAGGGGAGCCTAATTCCGTACGAGCAGTACTTC.

This chain links TRBV9 with TRBJ2-1; D gene ambiguous. The CDR3 covers 15 residues. V gave up 0 bases and J gave up 0 bases, with 7 bases separating them. CDR1 and CDR2 (germline): SGDLS, YYNGEE. The CDR3 DNA reads TGTGCCAGCAGCGTAGTACAGAGCTCCTACAATGAGCAGTTCTTC. Translation gives CASSVVQSSYNEQFF. The whole variable domain, remainder taken from reference TRBV9 and TRBJ2-1, is DSGVTQTPKHLITATGQRVTLRCSPRSGDLSVYWYQQSLDQGLQFLIQYYNGEERAKGNILERFSAQQFPDLHSELNLSSLELGDSALYFCASSVVQSSYNEQFFGPGTRLTVL.

The genes are TRBV19 and TRBJ1-1, with a possible D match to TRBD1 (5 bases). Germline lookup yields CDR1 LNHDA and CDR2 SQIVND (reference sequence). This CDR3 region has 13 residues. V was pared by 5 bases and J by 2 bases, with 9 bases between. The DNA of the CDR3 is TGTGCCAGTAGTTCGACAGCAAACACTGAAGCTTTCTTT. This gives the protein CASSSTANTEAFF. The full variable domain, rest sourced from reference TRBV19 and TRBJ1-1, is DGGITQSPKYLFRKEGQNVTLSCEQNLNHDAMYWYRQDPGQGLRLIYYSQIVNDFQKGDIAEGYSVSREKKESFPLTVTSAQKNPTAFYLCASSSTANTEAFFGQGTRLTVV.

This chain links TRBV9 with TRBJ2-1; 8 bases are shared with TRBD2. The germline CDR1 and CDR2 sequences are SGDLS and YYNGEE. This CDR3 comprises 15 residues. J was trimmed by 3 bases and V by 4 bases; bases with no gene match: 6. CDR3 protein: CASSPGLAVYNEQFF. Here the CDR3 DNA reads TGTGCCAGCAGCCCAGGACTAGCAGTCTACAATGAGCAGTTCTTC.

The chain recombines TRBV5-6 with TRBJ2-7, with 8 bases that match TRBD2. CDR1 and CDR2 from the germline V gene are SGHDT and YYEEEE. V lost 1 base, J lost 5 bases, and 8 bases stayed unmatched. The CDR3 totals 15 residues. Here the CDR3 DNA reads TGTGCCAGCAGCTTGTATGCGGCGGGGGGTCACGAGCAGTACTTC. The encoded protein is CASSLYAAGGHEQYF.

Many counts were recorded for this clone. The V gene is TRBV4-1, the J gene TRBJ2-2; D gene uncertain. With 1 base removed from V and 2 bases from J, the gap between germline ends came to 11 bases. This CDR3 spans 16 amino acids. Germline-derived CDR1 and CDR2 are MGHRA and YSYEKL. The CDR3 is CASSQVNLVNTGELFF. In nucleotides, the CDR3 is TGCGCCAGCAGCCAAGTCAACCTAGTTAACACCGGGGAGCTGTTTTTT.

The rearrangement joins TRBV10-2 to TRBJ2-1; 8 nucleotides agree with TRBD2. The CDR3 sequence is 13 residues long. The V segment lost 3 bases and the J segment 8 bases; nucleotides outside the gene matches: 3. The germline gives CDR1 WSHSY, CDR2 SAAADI. The chain's CDR3 is CASSDGLAHEQFF. Here the CDR3 DNA reads TGCGCCAGCAGTGACGGACTAGCCCATGAGCAGTTCTTC.

This clone has just one count. This rearrangement joins TRBV7-8 to TRBJ1-4, with TRBD1 identical over 8 bases. Trimming cost V 3 bases and J 5 bases; bases outside gene matches: 8. Germline loops: CDR1 SGHVS, CDR2 FQNEAQ. The CDR3 contains 16 residues. The CDR3 DNA follows: TGTGCCAGCAGCTTCCACCGGGACAGGCCGAATGAAAAACTGTTTTTT. It specifies CASSFHRDRPNEKLFF. Based on the CDR3 plus reference TRBV7-8 and TRBJ1-4, the full variable domain is GAGVSQSPRYKVAKRGQDVALRCDPISGHVSLFWYQQALGQGPEFLTYFQNEAQLDKSGLPSDRFFAERPEGSVSTLKIQRTQQEDSAVYLCASSFHRDRPNEKLFFGSGTQLSVL.

The V gene is TRBV4-1, the J gene TRBJ2-3; the match to TRBD2 covers 7 bases. V lost 1 base to trimming and J lost 1 base; unmatched junction nucleotides: 5. This CDR3 region has 16 residues. Germline V gives CDR1 MGHRA, CDR2 YSYEKL. The CDR3 protein is CASSQVRLAGTDTQYF. For the CDR3, the DNA is TGCGCCAGCAGCCAAGTCAGGCTAGCGGGCACAGATACGCAGTATTTT.

The DNA of the CDR3 is TGTGCCAGTAGTATGACAGGGTCGGTTGGCTACACCTTC. It encodes CASSMTGSVGYTF. V gene TRBV19 combines with J gene TRBJ1-2; TRBD1 agrees at 7 bases. The germline CDR1 and CDR2 sequences are LNHDA and SQIVND (reference sequence). The CDR3 runs to 13 residues. The V gene end was trimmed by 3 bases and the J gene end by 7 bases; junction bases not matched to a gene: 5.

CDR3 region: CASSGRDRYALGPIVPYNEQFF. The CDR3 DNA reads as TGTGCCAGCAGCGGACGGGACAGGTATGCCTTGGGGCCGATCGTCCCCTACAATGAGCAGTTCTTC. The chain carries TRBV9 and TRBJ2-1; 8 bases are a match to TRBD1. The CDR3 covers 22 residues. Trimming at V came to 3 bases and at J to 2 bases, leaving 25 bases not matched to a gene. CDR1 and CDR2 from the germline V gene are SGDLS and YYNGEE.

J is TRBJ1-2 and V is TRBV2, with no clear D. The germline V gene has CDR1 SNHLY and CDR2 FYNNEI. The CDR3 length is 13 residues. V dropped 7 bases and J dropped 1 base, with 10 bases sitting between them. CDR3 sequence: CASTEGRNYGYTF. Written as DNA, the CDR3 is TGTGCCAGCACCGAGGGCCGTAACTATGGCTACACCTTC.